This TCR beta chain was identified in a study of shared clonotypes between healthy human individuals. V was shortened by 4 bases and J by 4 bases, with 14 bases between the two germline ends. The germline V gene encodes CDR1 LGHNA and CDR2 YNFKEQ. CDR3 length: 14 amino acids. Libraries were prepared by immunoSEQ multiplex PCR; TCRdb keeps only in-frame clonotypes and omits some of them. The table includes approximately 2,000,000 clones, 85% to 95% detected once. CD4+ cells yielded CD45RA+ naive and CD45RA-negative memory subsets. On this clone itself: Its antigen remains unidentified.

General study results and limits: Even with large depth, rarefaction showed that sorted-subset sequencing was incomplete.

The V and J genes are TRBV4-2 and TRBJ2-7; D possibly corresponds to TRBD1 (6 bases). The specimen was naive CD4+ T cells from PBMCs. As for subset: CD45RA+ positively selected. This TCR came from a man aged 18-30 years in good health. Some clones in this sample may be carry-over from other donors' samples. CDR3 in amino acids: CASSPKGQGYEQYF. CDR3 nucleotide sequence: TGTGCCAGCAGCCCGAAAGGGCAGGGGTACGAGCAGTACTTC.